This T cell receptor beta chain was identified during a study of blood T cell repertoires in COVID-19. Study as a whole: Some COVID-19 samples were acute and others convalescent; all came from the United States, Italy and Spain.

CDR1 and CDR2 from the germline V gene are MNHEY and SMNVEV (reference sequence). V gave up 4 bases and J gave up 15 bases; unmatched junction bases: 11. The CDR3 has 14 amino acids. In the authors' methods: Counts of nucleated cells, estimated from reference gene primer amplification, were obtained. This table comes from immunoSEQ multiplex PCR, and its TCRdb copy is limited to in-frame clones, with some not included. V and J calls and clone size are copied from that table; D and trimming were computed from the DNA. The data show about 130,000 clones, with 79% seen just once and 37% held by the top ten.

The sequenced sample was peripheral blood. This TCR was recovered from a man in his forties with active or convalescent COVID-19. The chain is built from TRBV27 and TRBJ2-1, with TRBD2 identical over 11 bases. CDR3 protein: CASSSPLTSGSTFF. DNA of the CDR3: TGTGCCAGCAGTTCCCCACTCACTAGCGGGAGTACGTTCTTC.